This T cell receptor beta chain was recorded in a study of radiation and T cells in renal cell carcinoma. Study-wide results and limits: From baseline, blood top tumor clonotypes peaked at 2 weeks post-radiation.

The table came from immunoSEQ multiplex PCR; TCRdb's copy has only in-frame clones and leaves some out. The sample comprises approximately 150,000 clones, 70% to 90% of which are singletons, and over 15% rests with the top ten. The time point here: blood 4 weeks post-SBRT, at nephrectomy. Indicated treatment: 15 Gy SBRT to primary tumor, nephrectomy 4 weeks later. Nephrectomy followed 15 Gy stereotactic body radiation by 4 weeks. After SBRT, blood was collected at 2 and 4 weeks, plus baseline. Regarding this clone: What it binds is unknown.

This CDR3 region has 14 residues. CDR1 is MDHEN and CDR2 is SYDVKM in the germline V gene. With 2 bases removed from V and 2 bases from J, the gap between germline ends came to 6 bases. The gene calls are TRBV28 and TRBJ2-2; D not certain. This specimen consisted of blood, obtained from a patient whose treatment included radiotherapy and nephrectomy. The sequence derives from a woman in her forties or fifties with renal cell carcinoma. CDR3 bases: TGTGCCAGCAGTTTACGGGTTAACACCGGGGAGCTGTTTTTT. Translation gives CASSLRVNTGELFF.